A selection of T cell receptor beta chains follows, all from one sample in a study of blood T cells in healthy people across ages. TCRdb recomputed calls from the 5' RACE reads with MiXCR, one row per CDR3 protein. The sample has fewer than 650,000 distinct CDR3 sequences; roughly a quarter are singletons. This sample was also put to use in a study of T cells of mothers and their children.

The source material was blood. These receptors were obtained from a boy between 2 and 10 years old in good health. CDR3s include the opening cysteine and the closing phenylalanine or tryptophan. A D gene is named only where the DNA matches it firmly. Expanded clones get a size class; other rows say once, few or many, or leave the size out.

V: TRBV27
D: TRBD2
size: few
J: TRBJ2-1
DNA: TGTGCCAGCAGTTCTCTAGGGAGGGCCACGAATGAGCAGTTCTTC
CDR3: CASSSLGRATNEQFF

V: TRBV12-3/TRBV12-4
D: TRBD2
size: NA
J: TRBJ2-5
DNA: TGTGCCAGCAGTTTAGCAGTACTAGCGGGGGACCGAGAGACCCAGTACTTC
CDR3: CASSLAVLAGDRETQYF

V: TRBV20-1
D: NA
size: NA
J: TRBJ2-5
DNA: TGCAGTGCTCTTCGAATCGGGGCAGAGACCCAGTACTTC
CDR3: CSALRIGAETQYF

V: TRBV2
D: TRBD2
size: NA
J: TRBJ2-1
DNA: TGTGCCGGTCGTAGAGGACTAGCGCTCGATGAGCAGTTCTTC
CDR3: CAGRRGLALDEQFF

V: TRBV2
D: NA
size: NA
J: TRBJ2-5
DNA: TGTGCCAGCAGTCCCGGGTCCAAAGGGACCCAGTACTTC
CDR3: CASSPGSKGTQYF

V: TRBV19
D: NA
size: few
J: TRBJ1-3
DNA: TGTGCCAGTAGGATCATCTCTGGAAACACCATATATTTT
CDR3: CASRIISGNTIYF

V: TRBV27
D: TRBD1
size: NA
J: TRBJ2-7
DNA: TGTGCCAGCAGTACTCACAGGGGTTCCTACGAGCAGTACTTC
CDR3: CASSTHRGSYEQYF

V: TRBV5-1
D: NA
size: NA
J: TRBJ2-1
DNA: TGCGCCAGCAGCTTGGGGTCTGGGGGGAGCTCCCACAATGAGCAGTTCTTC
CDR3: CASSLGSGGSSHNEQFF

V: TRBV6-5
D: NA
size: NA
J: TRBJ1-6
DNA: TGTGCCAGCAGCCCGGGACTACATAATTCACCCCTCCACTTT
CDR3: CASSPGLHNSPLHF

V: TRBV19
D: NA
size: NA
J: TRBJ2-7
DNA: TGTGCCAGTAGCCAAGGGCTGGGCGAGCAGTACTTC
CDR3: CASSQGLGEQYF

V: TRBV7-2
D: NA
size: NA
J: TRBJ1-2
DNA: TGTGCCAGCAGCCCCTCGAGGGCGGGTGGCTACACCTTC
CDR3: CASSPSRAGGYTF

V: TRBV10-3
D: TRBD2
size: NA
J: TRBJ2-5
DNA: TGTGCCATCAGTGAGGGACTAGCGGGAAGAACTGAGACCCAGTACTTC
CDR3: CAISEGLAGRTETQYF

V: TRBV7-8
D: NA
size: NA
J: TRBJ1-5
DNA: TGTGCCAGCAGCCCGAGGGCACACATTACTCAGCCCCAGCATTTT
CDR3: CASSPRAHITQPQHF

V: TRBV20-1
D: NA
size: NA
J: TRBJ2-3
DNA: TGCAGTGCTAGTACCCATATTGAGGCCCTTCATACGCAGTATTTT
CDR3: CSASTHIEALHTQYF

V: TRBV7-2
D: TRBD1
size: few
J: TRBJ1-5
DNA: TGTGCCAGCAGCGGGGGGACAGGGTTTTCTCAGCCCCAGCATTTT
CDR3: CASSGGTGFSQPQHF

V: TRBV7-6
D: NA
size: few
J: TRBJ2-7
DNA: TGTGCCAGCAGCTTAGAGGGCCACCCGTTCTCCTACGAGCAGTACTTC
CDR3: CASSLEGHPFSYEQYF

V: TRBV30
D: NA
size: NA
J: TRBJ2-7
DNA: TGTGCCTGGAGTGTTAGAGGGAGTTTCTACGAGCAGTACTTC
CDR3: CAWSVRGSFYEQYF

V: TRBV12-3/TRBV12-4
D: NA
size: NA
J: TRBJ1-6
DNA: TGTGCCAGCAGTTTGCCCCGGGGGCATGATAATTCACCCCTCCACTTT
CDR3: CASSLPRGHDNSPLHF

V: TRBV7-8
D: TRBD1
size: NA
J: TRBJ1-6
DNA: TGTGCCAGCAGCTTCGACCAGGGGGGAGCTCATTCGGACCTCCACTTT
CDR3: CASSFDQGGAHSDLHF

V: TRBV6-5
D: NA
size: NA
J: TRBJ1-4
DNA: TGTGCCACCTCCGGGACGGGTAATGAAAAACTGTTTTTT
CDR3: CATSGTGNEKLFF

V: TRBV27
D: NA
size: few
J: TRBJ2-5
DNA: TGTGCCAGCAGTTTGGTAGGGACACCTTTAATGACCCAGTACTTC
CDR3: CASSLVGTPLMTQYF

V: TRBV12-3/TRBV12-4
D: NA
size: NA
J: TRBJ1-4
DNA: TGTGCCAGCAGTTTCTCAGGAGTAAATGAAAAACTGTTTTTT
CDR3: CASSFSGVNEKLFF

V: TRBV6-5
D: TRBD1
size: NA
J: TRBJ1-2
DNA: TGTGCCAGCAGACCTGGACAGGGCCCCAACTATGGCTACACCTTC
CDR3: CASRPGQGPNYGYTF

V: TRBV5-1
D: TRBD2
size: NA
J: TRBJ2-1
DNA: TGCGCCAGCAGCTTGGTTAGCGGGAGCTACAATGAGCAGTTCTTC
CDR3: CASSLVSGSYNEQFF

V: TRBV7-9
D: TRBD1
size: few
J: TRBJ2-4
DNA: TGTGCCAGCAGCCCCAGGGGGACGGGAAAAAACATTCAGTACTTC
CDR3: CASSPRGTGKNIQYF

V: TRBV11-1
D: NA
size: NA
J: TRBJ2-1
DNA: TGTGCCAGCAGCAAGGCAGGGGTCTCCTACAATGAGCAGTTCTTC
CDR3: CASSKAGVSYNEQFF

V: TRBV5-1
D: TRBD1
size: few
J: TRBJ1-2
DNA: TGCGCCAGCAGCCCCGGGACAGGGATGGTCGGCTACACCTTC
CDR3: CASSPGTGMVGYTF

V: TRBV6-6
D: TRBD2
size: NA
J: TRBJ2-5
DNA: TGTGCCAGCAGTTGGACTAGGCCGGAGTACCAAGAGACCCAGTACTTC
CDR3: CASSWTRPEYQETQYF

V: TRBV5-5
D: NA
size: NA
J: TRBJ2-7
DNA: TGTGCCAGCAGCTCCCCTTCCTACGAGCAGTACTTC
CDR3: CASSSPSYEQYF

V: TRBV19
D: TRBD1
size: NA
J: TRBJ1-5
DNA: TGTGCCAGTAGTATTGCCAGGGGGCATTCCCAGCCCCAGCATTTT
CDR3: CASSIARGHSQPQHF

V: TRBV7-2
D: NA
size: few
J: TRBJ2-5
DNA: TGTGCCAGCAGCTTCCAGGGGGGAAATAAAGAGACCCAGTACTTC
CDR3: CASSFQGGNKETQYF

V: TRBV27
D: NA
size: NA
J: TRBJ1-4
DNA: TGTGCCAGCAGTGGAAGAGGATGGGGGAATGAAAAACTGTTTTTT
CDR3: CASSGRGWGNEKLFF

V: TRBV4-3
D: NA
size: many
J: TRBJ1-2
DNA: TGCGCCAGCAGCCAGCAGGGCGGGGACTATGGCTACACCTTC
CDR3: CASSQQGGDYGYTF

V: TRBV4-3
D: TRBD2
size: NA
J: TRBJ2-2
DNA: TGCGCCAGCAGCCAAGAACCGGGACTAGCGGGGAACACCGGGGAGCTGTTTTTT
CDR3: CASSQEPGLAGNTGELFF

V: TRBV4-3
D: TRBD2
size: few
J: TRBJ2-2
DNA: TGCGCCAGCAGCCTAATAGCGGGAGGGGGAACCGGGGAGCTGTTTTTT
CDR3: CASSLIAGGGTGELFF

V: TRBV20-1
D: NA
size: NA
J: TRBJ2-7
DNA: TGCAGTGCTAGAAGTGATAAGGGGTTCTACGAGCAGTACTTC
CDR3: CSARSDKGFYEQYF

V: TRBV29-1
D: NA
size: few
J: TRBJ1-1
DNA: TGCAGCGTTGTACCGGGAATGAACACTGAAGCTTTCTTT
CDR3: CSVVPGMNTEAFF

V: TRBV7-9
D: NA
size: NA
J: TRBJ2-7
DNA: TGTGCCAGCAGCTCATTTAGACGAATCGGGACACCACCCTACGAGCAGTACTTC
CDR3: CASSSFRRIGTPPYEQYF

V: TRBV5-1
D: NA
size: NA
J: TRBJ1-1
DNA: TGCGCCAGCAGCTTGGAGTCGGCAGGGTCAACTGAAGCTTTCTTT
CDR3: CASSLESAGSTEAFF

V: TRBV20-1
D: TRBD1
size: NA
J: TRBJ2-1
DNA: TGCAGTGCTAGAGCCTCAGGGGGCGGAAGTCCCAATTACAATGAGCAGTTCTTC
CDR3: CSARASGGGSPNYNEQFF

V: TRBV12-3/TRBV12-4
D: NA
size: NA
J: TRBJ1-1
DNA: TGTGCCAGCAGTTTGCCCCGTGGGTTGAACACTGAAGCTTTCTTT
CDR3: CASSLPRGLNTEAFF

V: TRBV12-3/TRBV12-4
D: TRBD1
size: NA
J: TRBJ2-4
DNA: TGTGCCAGCACCCCCGGGACAGGGGTTTGGGGCCCAGGGACCAAAAACATTCAGTACTTC
CDR3: CASTPGTGVWGPGTKNIQYF

V: TRBV7-9
D: NA
size: NA
J: TRBJ2-5
DNA: TGTGCCAGCAGCTTAACATTGGAAGAGACCCAGTACTTC
CDR3: CASSLTLEETQYF

V: TRBV12-3/TRBV12-4
D: NA
size: NA
J: TRBJ2-3
DNA: TGTGCCAGCAGCTTCGGACGAACGCAGTATTTT
CDR3: CASSFGRTQYF

V: TRBV20-1
D: NA
size: NA
J: TRBJ2-5
DNA: TGCAGTGCTAGCGTCCCGGGATGGCAAGAGACCCAGTACTTC
CDR3: CSASVPGWQETQYF

V: TRBV7-1
D: TRBD1
size: few
J: TRBJ1-2
DNA: TGTGCCAGCAGCCCCTTTGACAGGGTGGCTAACTATGGCTACACCTTC
CDR3: CASSPFDRVANYGYTF